The 17 T cell receptor beta chains below all came from one sample that was sequenced in a study of cytomegalovirus exposure and HLA in healthy donors (dated by TCRdb to 2017 to 2019). Libraries were made using the immunoSEQ multiplex PCR assay. For the multiplex PCR, a mixture combining 60 forward primers for TCR Vbeta segments and 13 reverse primers for TCR Jbeta segments was used. The immuneACCESS repertoire file appears here via TCRdb, limited to in-frame rearrangements. These files lack a portion of the clones; in checked studies, under half of the deficit traces to unresolved V genes, and the cause of the others is not known. The sample table lists more than 100,000 clones, about 87% of them with a count of one. The ten largest make up roughly 5% of the sample. Sequenced: PBMCs. Receptors were obtained from a woman aged 30 to 39 in good health and CMV-seronegative.

V is TRBV19 and J is TRBJ2-5, with 9 bases aligning to TRBD1. Germline trimming cut 5 bases from V and 5 bases from J; bases unmatched to any gene: 12. This CDR3 contains 16 residues. Germline-derived CDR1 and CDR2 are LNHDA and SQIVND (reference sequence). The CDR3 coding sequence is TGTGCCAGTAGTCGGTCCGGACAGGGGCTTGCGGAGACCCAGTACTTC. This sequence encodes CASSRSGQGLAETQYF.

In regard to this clone: The same CDR3 can be traced to other DNA sequences in this sample. This chain uses TRBV4-3 with TRBJ2-1; 10 positions agree with TRBD2. Losses at the gene ends were 0 bases for V and 4 bases for J; bases not matched to a gene: 6. Germline values: CDR1 LGHNA, CDR2 YSLEER. This CDR3 is 17 amino acids long. CDR3 in DNA: TGCGCCAGCAGCCAAGACCGAAGCGGGGGGGCGTACAATGAGCAGTTCTTC. Its protein is CASSQDRSGGAYNEQFF.

The gene calls are TRBV15 and TRBJ2-1, with unresolved D. CDR1 LNHNV and CDR2 YYDKDF come from the germline V gene (reference sequence). This CDR3 comprises 12 residues. Trimming took 0 bases from V and 8 from J, leaving 5 bases between them. The CDR3 DNA reads TGTGCCACCAGCAGAGATCGGTATGAGCAGTTCTTC. It codes for CATSRDRYEQFF.

Turning to this clone: Additional DNA sequences in this sample encode the identical CDR3. V gene TRBV7-2 combines with J gene TRBJ1-4, with TRBD1 as a possible D gene (5 bases). The CDR3 spans 15 residues. CDR1 is SGHTA, CDR2 FQGNSA, per germline. V lost 2 bases and J lost 4, with 11 bases in between. The CDR3 bases are TGTGCCAGCAGCTTACAGGGTTCCCATAATGAAAAACTGTTTTTT. It translates to CASSLQGSHNEKLFF.

This chain uses TRBV28 with TRBJ2-3; D call uncertain. The CDR3 totals 15 residues. The germline V and J ends were trimmed by 5 bases and 2 bases, with 14 bases remaining between them. Germline-derived CDR1 and CDR2 are MDHEN and SYDVKM. The CDR3 DNA follows: TGTGCCAGCAGTCTCCTTTTGAGGCTCACAGATACGCAGTATTTT. Translation gives CASSLLLRLTDTQYF.

The sample holds one count of this clone. The chain links TRBV21-1 to TRBJ2-3; no DNA check was done on the table's D call, TRBD2. TRBV21-1 is designated a pseudogene. This CDR3 is 16 amino acids long. The CDR3 DNA reads as TGTGCCAGCAGCAAACGGGAACTAGCGGGCCCCGATACGCAGTATTTT. This encodes CASSKRELAGPDTQYF.

The chain has TRBV14 and TRBJ2-7; tentatively, D is TRBD2 (5 bases). The V end lost 0 bases, the J end lost 0 bases, and 15 bases lay between the germline ends. Germline values: CDR1 SGHDN, CDR2 FVKESK. The CDR3 totals 17 residues. The CDR3 loop reads CASSQEREGSSSYEQYF. In nucleotides, the CDR3 is TGTGCCAGCAGCCAAGAACGAGAGGGATCGAGCTCCTACGAGCAGTACTTC.

The chain uses TRBV7-2 and TRBJ1-2; D unresolved. Germline CDR1 and CDR2: SGHTA and FQGNSA. V lost 2 bases to trimming and J lost 2 bases, with 18 bases between them. The length of the CDR3 is 17 residues. The CDR3 DNA sequence: TGTGCCAGCAGCTTAACCCCTTTACGGCCAGCGAACTATGGCTACACCTTC. Residues: CASSLTPLRPANYGYTF.

J is TRBJ2-2 and V is TRBV9, with TRBD1 as a possible D gene (5 bases). Germline CDR1 SGDLS, CDR2 YYNGEE. The CDR3 spans 14 residues. Between the trimmed V and J ends, which lost 3 bases and 4 bases, there was a span of 10 bases. The CDR3, as DNA: TGTGCCAGCAGCGATACAGGATCCACCGGGGAGCTGTTTTTT. Amino acid sequence: CASSDTGSTGELFF.

V usage is TRBV27 and J usage is TRBJ2-1; possibly TRBD2 for D (6 bases). Germline V gives CDR1 MNHEY, CDR2 SMNVEV (reference sequence). This CDR3 contains 12 residues. Trimming pared 3 bases from V and 8 bases from J, leaving 8 bases between. DNA of the CDR3: TGTGCCAGCAGTTTCGGAGGGGATGAGCAGTTCTTC. Its protein is CASSFGGDEQFF.

The chain couples TRBV7-8 to TRBJ1-1; the D gene is possibly TRBD1 (5 bases). CDR3 length: 14 residues. Germline V gene sequence: CDR1 SGHVS, CDR2 FQNEAQ. V was shortened by 3 bases and J by 1 base, with 9 bases between the two germline ends. CDR3 amino acids: CASSFLGGNTEAFF. In nucleotides, the CDR3 is TGTGCCAGCAGCTTTTTGGGGGGGAACACTGAAGCTTTCTTT.

V usage is TRBV7-9 and J usage is TRBJ2-7; D is uncertain. The CDR3 covers 12 residues. CDR1 and CDR2 from the germline V gene are SEHNR and FQNEAQ (reference sequence). V was shortened by 4 bases and J by 6 bases, with 10 bases between the two germline ends. The CDR3 DNA reads TGTGCCAGCAGCTCCAATACGCGCGAGCAGTACTTC. Encoded protein: CASSSNTREQYF.

This rearrangement joins TRBV27 to TRBJ1-5, with D hard to call. CDR1 and CDR2 from the germline V gene are MNHEY and SMNVEV (reference sequence). The V and J ends lost 7 bases and 6 bases respectively, with 13 bases between them. The CDR3 spans 13 residues. The CDR3 loop is CASTWGAGQPQHF. The CDR3 DNA reads as TGTGCCAGCACCTGGGGAGCAGGTCAGCCCCAGCATTTT.

The rearrangement links TRBV5-1 to TRBJ1-5, with 7 bases fitting TRBD1. CDR1 and CDR2 from the germline V gene are SGHRS and YFSETQ. Trimming took 0 bases from V and 0 from J; bases not matched to a gene: 6. The CDR3 is made up of 17 amino acids. The CDR3: CASSLGTGTYSNQPQHF. CDR3 in DNA: TGCGCCAGCAGCTTGGGGACAGGAACTTATAGCAATCAGCCCCAGCATTTT.

The chain couples TRBV19 to TRBJ1-5; D uncertain. The CDR3 is made up of 16 amino acids. CDR1 and CDR2 (germline): LNHDA, SQIVND (reference sequence). V was trimmed by 5 bases and J by 0 bases, leaving 14 bases between them. Here the CDR3 reads CASSYTRRYSNQPQHF. The CDR3 nucleotides read TGTGCCAGTAGTTATACGAGGCGGTATAGCAATCAGCCCCAGCATTTT.

This clone came up once. The junction does not match germline at one end; this may be a read error. The gene calls are TRBV6-6 and TRBJ1-3; D is possibly TRBD1 (5 bases). Germline values: CDR1 MNHNY, CDR2 SVGAGI (reference sequence). The CDR3 covers 12 residues. The CDR3 protein is CASSYSGRASKF. The CDR3 DNA sequence: TGTGCCAGCAGTTACTCGGGCAGGGCATCTAAATTT.

The rearrangement joins TRBV6-1 to TRBJ2-6; TRBD2 aligns across 12 bases. This CDR3 comprises 17 residues. The V gene's germline CDR1 is MNHNS and CDR2 SASEGT. The junction had 5 bases not matched to a gene; V was cut back by 4 bases and J by 4 bases. This chain's CDR3 is CASSATSGSPGANVLTF. CDR3 nucleotides: TGTGCCAGCAGTGCGACTAGCGGGAGCCCAGGGGCCAACGTCCTGACTTTC.